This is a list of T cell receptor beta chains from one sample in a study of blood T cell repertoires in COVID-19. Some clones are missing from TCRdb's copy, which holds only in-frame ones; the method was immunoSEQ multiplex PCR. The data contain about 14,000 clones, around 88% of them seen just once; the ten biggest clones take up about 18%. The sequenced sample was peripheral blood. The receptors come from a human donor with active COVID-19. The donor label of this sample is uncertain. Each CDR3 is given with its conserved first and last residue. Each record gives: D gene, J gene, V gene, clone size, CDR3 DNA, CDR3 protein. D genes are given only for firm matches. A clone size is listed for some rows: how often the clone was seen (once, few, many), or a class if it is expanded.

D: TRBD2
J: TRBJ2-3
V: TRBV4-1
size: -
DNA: TGCGCCAGCAGCCAAGGAGGAGCGGGGGGGGGCACAGATACGCAGTATTTT
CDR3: CASSQGGAGGGTDTQYF

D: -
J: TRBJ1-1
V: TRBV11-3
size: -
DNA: TGTGCCAGCAGCTTATTCTTGTCCAGGGCCGTCAACACTGAAGCTTTCTTT
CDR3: CASSLFLSRAVNTEAFF

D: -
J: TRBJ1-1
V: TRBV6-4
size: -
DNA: TGTGCCAGCAGGGATACAGACCGTCCCACTGAAGCTTTCTTT
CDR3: CASRDTDRPTEAFF

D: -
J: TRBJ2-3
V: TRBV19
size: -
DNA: TGTGCCACCTACGCGCCAGAAAGAGGAGATACGCAGTATTTT
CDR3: CATYAPERGDTQYF

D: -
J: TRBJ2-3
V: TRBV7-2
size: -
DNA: TGTGCCAGCAGCTTCTTAGCCGGGCCAGGGATATCAGATACGCAGTATTTT
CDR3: CASSFLAGPGISDTQYF

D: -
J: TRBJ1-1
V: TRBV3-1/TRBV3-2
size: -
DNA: TGTGCCAGCAGCCAGACGAGGGACACCACCAGCAACACTGAAGCTTTCTTT
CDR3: CASSQTRDTTSNTEAFF

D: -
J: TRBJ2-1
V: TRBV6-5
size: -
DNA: TGTGCCAGCAGTTTACAGGTCAGCTCCTACAATGAGCAGTTCTTC
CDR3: CASSLQVSSYNEQFF

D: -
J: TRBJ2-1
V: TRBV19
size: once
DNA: TGTGCCACCAGTATACGGGGAGGCAATGAGCAGTTCTTC
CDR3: CATSIRGGNEQFF

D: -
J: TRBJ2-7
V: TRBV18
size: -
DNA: TGTGCCAGCTCGACACTCCGATCCTACGAGCAGTACTTC
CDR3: CASSTLRSYEQYF

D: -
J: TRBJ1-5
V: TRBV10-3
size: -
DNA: TGTGCCATCAGTGAGTCGGCCGGCGAGAGGCAGCCCCAGCATTTT
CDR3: CAISESAGERQPQHF

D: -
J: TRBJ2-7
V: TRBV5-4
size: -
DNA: TGTGCCAGCAGCTTGGCCCTCGTTGGCGGAACTCCTAACGAGCAGTACTTC
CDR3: CASSLALVGGTPNEQYF

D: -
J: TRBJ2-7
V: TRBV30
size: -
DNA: TGTGCCTGGAAGAGGGCCTACGAGCAGTACTTC
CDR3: CAWKRAYEQYF

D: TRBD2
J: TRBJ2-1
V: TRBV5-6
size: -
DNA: TGTGCCAGCAGCCGTGAACCGGGAGGAAAGTACAATGAGCAGTTCTTC
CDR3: CASSREPGGKYNEQFF

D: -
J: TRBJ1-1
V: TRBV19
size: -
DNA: TGTGCCAGTAGTATAGGACTCCTTAGGACTGAAGCTTTCTTT
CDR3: CASSIGLLRTEAFF

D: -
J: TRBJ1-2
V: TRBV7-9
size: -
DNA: TGTGCCAGCAGCTCAGGGTACTATGGCTACACCTTC
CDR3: CASSSGYYGYTF

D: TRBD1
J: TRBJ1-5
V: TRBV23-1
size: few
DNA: TGCGCCAGCAGTCACCCGGAACAGGGGCTTCTATGCAATCAGCCCCAGCATTTT
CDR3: CASSHPEQGLLCNQPQHF